This T cell receptor beta chain was profiled in a study of T cell therapy after organ transplantation (dated by TCRdb to about 2019). Background on the whole study: Autologous CMV-specific T cells, expanded in vitro for about 2 weeks with a peptide pool of 30 HLA class I and II CMV epitopes, were used as therapy products. Each patient got up to 6 T cell doses, given every 2 weeks, and was then monitored for about seven months after finishing therapy. Most of the ten patients were classed as clinical responders and two as nonresponders. Patients received a median of 1.92 x 10^8 CMV-specific T cells across 2 to 6 intravenous infusions. Short-term post-therapy blood samples were obtained 4 to 8 weeks after therapy was completed. The study was a follow-up TRBV repertoire analysis of an open-label phase I trial of autologous CMV-specific adoptive T cell therapy in solid-organ transplant recipients. Only about 85% of the 10 patients had long-term post-therapy samples available. What the authors observed across the whole study: Reduced sample coverage from poor CD8+ T cell yield may be reflected in the few expansions detected in nonresponders. Post-therapy reconstitution appeared to include both transferred clonotypes and endogenous clonotypes not detected in the therapy products. Marked pretherapy clonal expansions with minimal repertoire change after therapy were observed in nonresponders. Because the cohort was small, confounders such as concurrent antirejection and antiviral medications could not be assessed. Fold change in CD8 clonality after therapy inversely correlated with pretherapy clonality, suggesting less biased repertoires were more receptive to remodeling.

Sequences MNHEY (CDR1) and SVGAGI (CDR2) are obtained from the germline V gene. From its cysteine to its phenylalanine, the CDR3 spans 15 amino acids. Kept here is only the CDR3 DNA, which spans 45 bases and is read in frame from base 1. The junction shows trimming of 5 bases on V and 6 bases on J, and the gene matches do not reach 4 bases of it. TRB CDR3 regions were amplified from genomic DNA with the immunoSEQ two-step, bias-controlled multiplex PCR assay. An Illumina NextSeq 500 was used to sequence the CDR3 libraries. On the authors' methods: The immunoSEQ Analyzer platform handled the initial alignment and bioinformatics, which included bias normalization against synthetic CDR3 analogs. Annotation of V, D and J genes followed the definitions in the IMGT database. Further TRBV analyses used VDJtools version 1.1.10 and the R package tcR version 2.2.1.11 with default settings. GLIPH analysis was done using default settings in version 1.0. Significant clonotype frequency changes were tested by 2-sided binomial test with Benjamini-Hochberg correction (alpha = 0.01) in CDR3 sequences with at least 5 reads. TCRdb took over this immuneACCESS table, retaining in-frame rearrangements with V and J assigned. Such tables are incomplete; in checked studies, under half of the missing clones stem from an unresolved V gene, and the remainder is unexplained. The D gene and trimming were derived from the DNA, and the V and J assignments and clone size from that table. In all, the sample holds fewer than 25,000 clones, and 81% of those were seen once. Of the sample, approximately 9.2% is held by the ten largest clones.

Sample time point, as interpreted from the label and publication: 4-8 weeks after completion of therapy. The patients had received solid-organ transplants and had cytomegalovirus that was drug-resistant/recurrent. Over 9 trial participants were selected for repertoire analysis based on availability of post-therapy peripheral blood mononuclear cells. A BD FACSAria III was used to sort viable CD3+CD8+CD4- lymphocytes from PBMCs. Genomic DNA was extracted from sorted cells with the Qiagen DNeasy Kit. Comments on this clone: What this receptor recognizes is not known. One base away there is no much larger clone; base qualities are not given.

The receptor comes from a human patient who had received a solid organ transplant and had CMV disease. Following transplantation, part of the T cell population may be supplied by the graft donor rather than the patient. The V gene is TRBV6-5 and the J gene is TRBJ2-2; 12 nucleotides in the junction match TRBD2. This specimen consisted of CD8+ T cells from blood, obtained after autologous CMV-specific T cell therapy. The CDR3 protein: CASSTRTSGAGELFF. The DNA sequence follows: TGTGCCAGCAGTACCCGGACTAGCGGGGCCGGGGAGCTGTTTTTT.